This T cell receptor beta chain came from a study of beta chain features in type 1 diabetes. This clone was observed a few times. Its antigen is undetermined. Regarding the study as a whole: Among patients with Type 1 diabetes, TCRB CDR3s were moderately but significantly shorter in every one of the four CD4+ subsets. For type 1 diabetes patients, VDJ junctions showed fewer insertions and more deletions.

Every isolated RNA sample was fully reverse transcribed, so sequencing captured expressed TCRB transcripts. Sequencing was performed with immunoSEQ multiplex PCR; in TCRdb, only in-frame clones are kept and a portion is missing. The repertoire holds some 350,000 clones, with approximately 13% as singletons. The sample comprised naive CD4+ T cells from blood. This clonotype was obtained from a woman under 30 with type 1 diabetes.

This chain's CDR3 is CASSLAGAPYEQYF. In DNA form, the CDR3 reads TGTGCCAGCAGTTTAGCGGGAGCCCCCTACGAGCAGTACTTC. The chain combines TRBV28 with TRBJ2-7, with TRBD2 matching over 7 bases. The CDR3 consists of 14 residues. The germline CDR1 and CDR2 sequences are MDHEN and SYDVKM. The V and J ends lost 2 bases and 2 bases, in that order; junction bases with no gene match: 3. Based on the CDR3 plus reference TRBV28 and TRBJ2-7, the full variable domain is DVKVTQSSRYLVKRTGEKVFLECVQDMDHENMFWYRQDPGLGLRLIYFSYDVKMKEKGDIPEGYSVSREKKERFSLILESASTNQTSMYLCASSLAGAPYEQYFGPGTRLTVT.